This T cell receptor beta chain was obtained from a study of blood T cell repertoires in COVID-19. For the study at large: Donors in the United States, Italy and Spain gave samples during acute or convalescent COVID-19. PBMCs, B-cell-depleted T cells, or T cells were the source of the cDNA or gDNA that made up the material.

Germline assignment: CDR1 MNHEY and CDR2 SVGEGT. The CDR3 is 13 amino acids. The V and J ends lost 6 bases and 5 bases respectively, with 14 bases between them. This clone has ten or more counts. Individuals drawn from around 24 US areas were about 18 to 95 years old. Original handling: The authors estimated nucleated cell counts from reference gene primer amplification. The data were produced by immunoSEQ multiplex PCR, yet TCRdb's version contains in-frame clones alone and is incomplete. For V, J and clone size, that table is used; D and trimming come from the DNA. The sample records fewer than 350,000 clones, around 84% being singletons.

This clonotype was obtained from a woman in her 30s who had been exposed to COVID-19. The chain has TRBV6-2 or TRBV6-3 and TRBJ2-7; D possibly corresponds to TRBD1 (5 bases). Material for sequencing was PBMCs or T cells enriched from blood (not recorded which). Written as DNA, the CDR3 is TGTGCCAGCAGCCGATTGGACATCCACGAGCAGTACTTC. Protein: CASSRLDIHEQYF.